What follows are 9 T cell receptor beta chains derived from one specimen sequenced in a study of T cell repertoires in cytomegalovirus infection. TCRdb called the reads again in MiXCR, with one record for every CDR3 protein. The sample contains nearly 450,000 distinct CDR3 sequences, roughly 31% of which appear only once. Sequenced input: PBMCs. The receptors shown here come from a human donor in good health (CMV status not recorded). Some clones in this sample may be carry-over from other donors' samples.

This clonotype was found many times. The chain combines TRBV4-3 with TRBJ1-6; D remains ambiguous. This CDR3 contains 13 residues. V was cut by 0 bases and J by 4 bases, with 1 base left in between. Germline assignment: CDR1 LGHNA and CDR2 YSLEER. CDR3 region: CASSQDYNSPLHF. The DNA for the CDR3 is TGCGCCAGCAGCCAAGATTATAATTCACCCCTCCACTTT.

In its sample, this clonotype was seen many times. The genes are TRBV7-2 and TRBJ2-1; 14 bases are a match to TRBD2. Trimming at V came to 7 bases and at J to 7 bases, leaving 3 bases not matched to a gene. The CDR3 is 14 residues long. The V gene's germline CDR1 is SGHTA and CDR2 FQGNSA. The DNA of the CDR3 is TGTGCCAGCACCGGACTAGCGGGGGGAAATGAGCAGTTCTTC. It translates to CASTGLAGGNEQFF.

This clonotype was seen more than once but under ten times. The rearrangement links TRBV7-6 to TRBJ1-4; D is undetermined. Trimming took 1 base from V and 4 from J, leaving 10 bases between them. The CDR3 is 15 amino acids. Per germline, CDR1 SGHVS and CDR2 FNYEAQ. The CDR3 DNA reads as TGTGCCAGCAGCTTAGTTTGGGGAGATAATGAAAAACTGTTTTTT. Translating gives CASSLVWGDNEKLFF.

On this clonotype itself: A much larger clonotype is one base distant, so this may be a read error. The chain links TRBV6-1 to TRBJ1-1; D is unclear. There are 13 residues in the CDR3. Germline V gene data show CDR1 as MNHNS and CDR2 as SASEGT. The CDR3 DNA follows: TGTGCCAGCATTCGTGAAAGGAACACTGAAGATTTCTTT. It encodes CASIRERNTEDFF.

This clonotype was counted a few times. The V and J genes are TRBV6-1 and TRBJ1-1, with a possible D match to TRBD1 (5 bases). There are 13 residues in the CDR3. The V end lost 8 bases, the J end lost 4 bases, and 14 bases lay between the germline ends. The germline V gene encodes CDR1 MNHNS and CDR2 SASEGT. The CDR3 is CASEGRVGTEAFF. As DNA, the CDR3 is TGTGCCAGCGAGGGCAGGGTGGGCACTGAAGCTTTCTTT.

This clonotype was seen more than once but under ten times. This sequence joins TRBV19 and TRBJ1-2, with 8 bases aligning to TRBD1. This CDR3 spans 14 amino acids. The V gene's germline CDR1 is LNHDA and CDR2 SQIVND (reference sequence). V was pared by 8 bases and J by 0 bases, with 5 bases of the junction left unmatched. This CDR3 is CASGRTGPNYGYTF. The CDR3 DNA reads as TGTGCCAGTGGGCGGACAGGGCCTAACTATGGCTACACCTTC.

The genes are TRBV7-9 and TRBJ1-5; the D is unclear. CDR3 length equals 15 residues. Trimming took 5 bases from V and 0 from J, leaving 11 bases between them. Germline CDR1 reads SEHNR; CDR2 reads FQNEAQ (reference sequence). The CDR3, as DNA: TGTGCCAGCAGCCCGGCAGGTCATAGCAATCAGCCCCAGCATTTT. Its translation: CASSPAGHSNQPQHF. The whole variable domain, filled in from reference TRBV7-9 and TRBJ1-5, reads DTGVSQNPRHKITKRGQNVTFRCDPISEHNRLYWYRQTLGQGPEFLTYFQNEAQLEKSRLLSDRFSAERPKGSFSTLEIQRTEQGDSAMYLCASSPAGHSNQPQHFGDGTRLSIL.

This clonotype has just a few counts. CDR3 coding DNA: TGCAGTGCTAGGGGGGGACAAAACTACTACAATGAGCAGTTCTTC. Translation gives CSARGGQNYYNEQFF. The chain has TRBV20-1 and TRBJ2-1; D is possibly TRBD1 or TRBD2 (6 bases each). In germline, CDR1 is DFQATT, CDR2 SNEGSKA (reference sequence). The V gene lost 3 bases and the J gene lost 3 bases, with 15 bases spanning the gap. The CDR3 has 15 residues.

A remark on this clonotype: Likely a read error: the CDR3 ends without its conserved phenylalanine or tryptophan. The chain joins TRBV6-1 to TRBJ2-7; no clear D. In germline, CDR1 is MNHNS, CDR2 SASEGT. Trimming shortened V by 3 bases and J by 3 bases, and 9 bases separated the two germline ends. The CDR3 contains 13 residues. Here the CDR3 DNA reads TGTGCCAGCAGTGACCGGCCCGGCTACGAGCAGTACTTA. Protein: CASSDRPGYEQYL.